This T cell receptor (beta chain) was obtained from a study of blood T cells in healthy people across ages. Study outcomes and limitations: Estimated diversity that came from one million T cells was considered an underestimate.

Between the trimmed V and J ends, which lost 0 bases and 3 bases, there was a span of 17 bases. The germline V gene has CDR1 LGHNA and CDR2 YSLEER. The length of the CDR3 is 17 residues. Concerning this clonotype: What it recognizes is unknown.

A second PCR of roughly 7 to 11 cycles used a sample-barcoded 5' primer and a J-beta primer mix. Every cDNA molecule carried a tag from a template-switch adaptor bearing 12 random nucleotides. Each sample provided no less than 2.5 million CDR3-containing paired-end reads. TCRdb recomputed calls from the 5' RACE reads with MiXCR, one row per CDR3 protein. Of around 1,800,000 distinct CDR3 sequences listed, approximately 39% are singletons. The gene calls are TRBV4-3 and TRBJ1-2; D is perhaps TRBD1 (6 bases). The receptor comes from a human donor in good health. The sample taken for sequencing was blood. CDR3 in amino acids: CASSQEKGQSLYYGYTF. In DNA, the CDR3 is TGCGCCAGCAGCCAAGAAAAAGGACAGAGTCTTTACTATGGCTACACCTTC.